The 27 T cell receptor beta chains below all came from one sample that was sequenced in a study of blood T cell repertoires in COVID-19. Clones were read by immunoSEQ multiplex PCR, and TCRdb kept only the in-frame ones, dropping some. The data hold tens of thousands of clones, with approximately 71% observed a single time. Sequenced: peripheral blood. All receptors come from a woman between 45 and 65 years old with acute or convalescent COVID-19.

The DNA for the CDR3 is TGTGCCATCAGTTCAGGACAGGGTGATTGGACCCAGTACTTC. This translates into CAISSGQGDWTQYF. The V and J genes are TRBV10-3 and TRBJ2-5; 8 bases are shared with TRBD1. CDR3 size: 14 residues. V lost 5 bases, J lost 7 bases, and 9 bases stayed unmatched. CDR1 and CDR2 (germline): ENHRY, SYGVKD.

The rearrangement links TRBV19 to TRBJ1-2; tentatively, D is TRBD1 (5 bases). From germline, CDR1 is LNHDA and CDR2 SQIVND (reference sequence). V shed 6 bases and J shed 6 bases, with 11 bases lying between them. The CDR3 is made up of 12 amino acids. CDR3: CASSRTTDGYTF. In DNA form, the CDR3 reads TGTGCCAGTAGCCGGACGACAGATGGCTACACCTTC.

This clone was picked up one time. This chain links TRBV15 with TRBJ2-7, with 7 bases that match TRBD1. The CDR3 extends over 15 amino acids. V gave up 0 bases and J gave up 2 bases; unmatched junction bases: 4. Germline loops: CDR1 LNHNV, CDR2 YYDKDF (reference sequence). The DNA of the CDR3 is TGTGCCACCAGCAGAGATTGGGACAGTACCTACGAGCAGTACTTC. The encoded protein is CATSRDWDSTYEQYF. Full variable domain (remainder filled in from reference TRBV15 and TRBJ2-7): DAMVIQNPRYQVTQFGKPVTLSCSQTLNHNVMYWYQQKSSQAPKLLFHYYDKDFNNEADTPDNFQSRRPNTSFCFLDIRSPGLGDTAMYLCATSRDWDSTYEQYFGPGTRLTVT.

This chain joins TRBV5-1 and TRBJ2-1; 7 nucleotides align to TRBD2. The CDR3 loop spans 16 amino acids. Trimming cost V 1 base and J 4 bases; bases outside gene matches: 8. Germline V lookup: CDR1 SGHRS, CDR2 YFSETQ. The CDR3 sequence: CASSLTIGGEYNEQFF. CDR3 nucleotides: TGCGCCAGCAGCTTGACAATTGGGGGGGAGTACAATGAGCAGTTCTTC.

This chain uses TRBV28 with TRBJ1-1; TRBD1 might be the D (5 bases). This CDR3 spans 11 amino acids. Trimming pared 7 bases from V and 5 bases from J, leaving 8 bases between. The germline V gene encodes CDR1 MDHEN and CDR2 SYDVKM. CDR3 amino acids: CASTAGTEAFF. CDR3 nucleotide sequence: TGTGCCAGCACTGCAGGGACTGAAGCTTTCTTT.

The J gene is TRBJ1-4, the V gene TRBV27, with 7 bases identical to TRBD1. In germline, CDR1 is MNHEY, CDR2 SMNVEV (reference sequence). With 0 bases clipped from V and 0 bases from J, the junction kept 4 bases outside the gene matches. CDR3 length: 17 amino acids. CDR3 DNA: TGTGCCAGCAGTTTATCCCCTCAGGGGGCAACTAATGAAAAACTGTTTTTT. Amino acids: CASSLSPQGATNEKLFF.

The chain carries TRBV12-3 or TRBV12-4 and TRBJ2-2, with unresolved D. The V gene lost 6 bases and the J gene lost 0 bases, with 5 bases spanning the gap. The CDR3 has 13 amino acids. CDR3 sequence (DNA): TGTGCCAGCAGATCCACGAACACCGGGGAGCTGTTTTTT. Protein product: CASRSTNTGELFF.

The V and J genes are TRBV18 and TRBJ2-7; D perhaps matches TRBD2 (6 bases). Trimming left V 3 bases short and J 4 bases short, with 19 bases between. The CDR3 has 16 residues. Germline CDR1 is KGHSH and CDR2 is LQKENI. The CDR3 DNA is TGTGCCAGCTCACCCTCGATGGGGGGAGTGAGTTACGAGCAGTACTTC. It codes for CASSPSMGGVSYEQYF.

The rearrangement uses TRBV7-2 and TRBJ1-6; TRBD1 might be the D (6 bases). The CDR3 runs to 15 residues. The germline V and J ends were trimmed by 5 bases and 6 bases, with 14 bases remaining between them. CDR1 SGHTA and CDR2 FQGNSA come from the germline V gene. The CDR3 protein is CASSPRTAFNSPLHF. CDR3 DNA sequence: TGTGCCAGCAGCCCCAGGACAGCTTTTAATTCACCCCTCCACTTT.

There are a few counts of this clone. The V call is TRBV6-5, the J call TRBJ1-5, with D perhaps matching TRBD1 (5 bases). The germline V gene has CDR1 MNHEY and CDR2 SVGAGI. With 6 bases removed from V and 7 bases from J, the gap between germline ends came to 16 bases. There are 14 residues in the CDR3. CDR3 sequence: CASRPQGWGQPQHF. CDR3 bases: TGTGCCAGCAGGCCCCAGGGTTGGGGCCAGCCCCAGCATTTT.

This rearrangement joins TRBV11-1 to TRBJ2-2; perhaps TRBD2 as D (5 bases). The V and J ends lost 5 bases and 7 bases respectively, with 8 bases between them. The CDR3 is 12 amino acids. CDR1 SGHAT and CDR2 FQDESV come from the germline V gene (reference sequence). The CDR3 bases are TGTGCCAGCAGCCGCACTAGCGGGGAGCTGTTTTTT. It translates to CASSRTSGELFF.

The chain recombines TRBV4-1 with TRBJ2-1, with TRBD1 as a possible D gene (6 bases). V gave up 0 bases and J gave up 1 base, with 19 bases separating them. Germline loops: CDR1 MGHRA, CDR2 YSYEKL. This CDR3 comprises 19 residues. The CDR3 coding sequence is TGCGCCAGCAGCCAAGAGGTGTGGACAGCCCATACATCCTACAATGAGCAGTTCTTC. It translates to CASSQEVWTAHTSYNEQFF.

The V call is TRBV6-1, the J call TRBJ2-7, with TRBD2 matching 11 bases. Germline loops: CDR1 MNHNS, CDR2 SASEGT. This CDR3 has 19 amino acids. J lost 3 bases, V lost 3 bases, and 16 bases had no gene match. In DNA, the CDR3 is TGTGCCAGCAGTGACCCCTCTGCTAGCGGGGGGACCAACTTCTACGAGCAGTACTTC. The encoded protein is CASSDPSASGGTNFYEQYF.

This chain links TRBV27 with TRBJ2-5; TRBD2 might be the D (5 bases). Trimming stripped 4 bases from V and 0 bases from J, with 9 bases between. This CDR3 comprises 14 residues. From germline, CDR1 is MNHEY and CDR2 SMNVEV (reference sequence). This CDR3 reads CASSWTGYQETQYF. The CDR3 DNA follows: TGTGCCAGCAGTTGGACGGGATACCAAGAGACCCAGTACTTC.

This clone was observed a few times. The chain recombines TRBV29-1 with TRBJ1-1; possibly TRBD1 for D (5 bases). CDR1 and CDR2 (germline): SQVTM, ANQGSEA. V lost 0 bases, J lost 4 bases, and 12 bases lay in between. There are 14 residues in the CDR3. CDR3 in amino acids: CSVEDRRGSTEAFF. The CDR3 bases are TGCAGCGTTGAAGATCGGAGGGGCAGCACTGAAGCTTTCTTT.

The rearrangement joins TRBV7-6 to TRBJ2-3; 13 bases line up with TRBD2. The CDR3 covers 16 residues. The V and J ends lost 4 bases and 1 base, in that order; junction bases with no gene match: 2. Germline-derived CDR1 and CDR2 are SGHVS and FNYEAQ. This CDR3 reads CASSSGLAGGTDTQYF. The CDR3 region has the DNA TGTGCCAGCAGCTCAGGACTAGCGGGGGGCACAGATACGCAGTATTTT.

V and J are TRBV6-5 and TRBJ1-6; 8 nucleotides line up with TRBD1. The CDR3 is 14 amino acids. Germline CDR1 reads MNHEY; CDR2 reads SVGAGI. The V and J ends lost 9 bases and 6 bases, in that order; junction bases with no gene match: 7. This CDR3 reads CASSRGQGNSPLHF. The CDR3, as DNA: TGTGCCAGTAGCCGTGGACAGGGTAATTCACCCCTCCACTTT.

The chain has TRBV7-6 and TRBJ2-3, with TRBD2 matching 7 bases. Germline CDR1 reads SGHVS; CDR2 reads FNYEAQ. The ends lost 4 bases at V and 3 bases at J; junction bases unmatched: 10. The CDR3 extends over 16 amino acids. CDR3 protein: CASSSTGGGLTDTQYF. For the CDR3, the DNA is TGTGCCAGCAGCTCCACTGGGGGGGGGTTGACAGATACGCAGTATTTT.

V is TRBV4-2 and J is TRBJ2-3, with 15 bases fitting TRBD2. Germline values: CDR1 LGHNA, CDR2 YNFKEQ. CDR3 length equals 16 residues. The J segment lost 4 bases and the V segment lost 1 base, leaving 0 bases of the junction unmatched. CDR3 nucleotide sequence: TGTGCCAGCAGCCAAGGGACTAGCGGGGGGGCAGATACGCAGTATTTT. As protein: CASSQGTSGGADTQYF.

The chain employs TRBV5-1 and TRBJ1-4; no clear D. The CDR3 is made up of 16 amino acids. V was cut by 0 bases and J by 3 bases, with 12 bases left in between. Germline-derived CDR1 and CDR2 are SGHRS and YFSETQ. The CDR3: CASSLEPLRANEKLFF. CDR3 coding DNA: TGCGCCAGCAGCTTGGAGCCGCTACGTGCTAATGAAAAACTGTTTTTT.

This CDR3 reads CSASISSAAGNSPLHF. The CDR3 region has the DNA TGCAGTGCTAGTATATCATCGGCGGCGGGGAATTCACCCCTCCACTTT. V usage is TRBV20-1 and J usage is TRBJ1-6, with D unresolved. Germline-derived CDR1 and CDR2 are DFQATT and SNEGSKA (reference sequence). V was pared by 3 bases and J by 7 bases, with 19 bases between. The CDR3 sequence is 16 residues long.

This chain links TRBV5-1 with TRBJ1-1; TRBD1 might be the D (5 bases). V was pared by 4 bases and J by 6 bases, with 16 bases between. The CDR3 extends over 14 amino acids. The germline V gene has CDR1 SGHRS and CDR2 YFSETQ. CDR3 in DNA: TGCGCCAGCAGCCCCTTTGGGGGGTCCCCTGAAGCTTTCTTT. Translating it yields CASSPFGGSPEAFF.

The V and J genes are TRBV18 and TRBJ2-1; 8 nucleotides match TRBD1. The CDR3 is 13 amino acids. J was trimmed by 16 bases and V by 0 bases; bases with no gene match: 8. CDR1 and CDR2 from the germline V gene are KGHSH and LQKENI. CDR3 protein: CASSPPMQGANFF. CDR3 DNA sequence: TGTGCCAGCTCACCACCGATGCAGGGGGCAAATTTCTTC.

This clone was counted between two and nine times. V is TRBV28 and J is TRBJ1-6; unclear D gene. The germline V gene encodes CDR1 MDHEN and CDR2 SYDVKM. V was clipped by 7 bases and J by 12 bases, with 25 bases between them. The CDR3 has 16 residues. CDR3 sequence (DNA): TGTGCCAGCACCATAACCGGAGGGAACCATATAGGACCCCTCCACTTT. The encoded protein is CASTITGGNHIGPLHF.

This clone occurred a few times. This chain connects TRBV2 to TRBJ1-1, with a weak D call TRBD1 (6 bases). V lost 3 bases and J lost 10, with 12 bases in between. The CDR3 extends over 12 amino acids. Germline-derived CDR1 and CDR2 are SNHLY and FYNNEI. CDR3 nucleotide sequence: TGTGCCAGCAGTGAGGGACATCGAGGAGCTTTCTTT. This translates into CASSEGHRGAFF.

The V gene is TRBV7-8, the J gene TRBJ2-7; D remains unclear. CDR3 size: 11 residues. Deletions cut 8 bases from V and 5 bases from J, with 10 bases between. In germline, CDR1 is SGHVS, CDR2 FQNEAQ. The CDR3 region is CASSLGDEQYF. CDR3 nucleotide sequence: TGTGCCAGCTCCTTAGGAGACGAGCAGTACTTC.

This clone turned up a few times. The CDR3 sequence: CASSQDLASLAYEQYF. CDR3 nucleotide sequence: TGCGCCAGCAGCCAAGATTTGGCCTCCCTGGCCTACGAGCAGTACTTC. The rearrangement links TRBV4-1 to TRBJ2-7; D remains ambiguous. The germline gives CDR1 MGHRA, CDR2 YSYEKL. Between the trimmed V and J ends, which lost 0 bases and 2 bases, there was a span of 14 bases. This CDR3 has 16 residues.